Below, one T cell receptor beta chain is given with its context. Its antigen is unidentified. These data belong to a study of T-cell memory formation after mild COVID-19. Study-wide findings and caveats: A second wave of clones peaked on day 37, and their SARS-CoV-2 specificity went unconfirmed.

MiXCR, run by TCRdb on the 5' RACE reads, gives a single entry per CDR3 protein. The sample lists around 500,000 distinct CDR3 sequences; 15% to 20% were seen once. The V end lost 5 bases, the J end lost 2 bases, and 12 bases lay between the germline ends. The CDR3 has 14 amino acids. This chain connects TRBV12-3 or TRBV12-4 to TRBJ1-1, with D tentatively TRBD1 (6 bases). Sequenced: PBMCs or a T cell subset sorted from them (not recorded which). This TCR was sampled from an adult woman who had mild COVID-19 (a few samples of this study predate the infection). Cell type and time point are not known. The CDR3 DNA sequence: TGTGCCAGCAGTACTTACAGGGAAAACACTGAAGCTTTCTTT. This codes for CASSTYRENTEAFF.